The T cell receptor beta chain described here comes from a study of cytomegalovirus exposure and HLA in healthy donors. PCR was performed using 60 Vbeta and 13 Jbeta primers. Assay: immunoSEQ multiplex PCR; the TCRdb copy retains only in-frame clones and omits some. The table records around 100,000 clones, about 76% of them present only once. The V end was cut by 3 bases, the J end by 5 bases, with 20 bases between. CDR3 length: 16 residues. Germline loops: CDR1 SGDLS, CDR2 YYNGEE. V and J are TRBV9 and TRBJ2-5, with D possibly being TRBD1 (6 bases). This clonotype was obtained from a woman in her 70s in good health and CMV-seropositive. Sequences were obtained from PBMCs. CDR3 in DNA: TGTGCCAGCAGCGGAAACACAGGGAGTTTCGCTGAGACCCAGTACTTC. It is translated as CASSGNTGSFAETQYF. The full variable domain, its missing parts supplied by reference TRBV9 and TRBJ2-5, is DSGVTQTPKHLITATGQRVTLRCSPRSGDLSVYWYQQSLDQGLQFLIQYYNGEERAKGNILERFSAQQFPDLHSELNLSSLELGDSALYFCASSGNTGSFAETQYFGPGTRLLVL.